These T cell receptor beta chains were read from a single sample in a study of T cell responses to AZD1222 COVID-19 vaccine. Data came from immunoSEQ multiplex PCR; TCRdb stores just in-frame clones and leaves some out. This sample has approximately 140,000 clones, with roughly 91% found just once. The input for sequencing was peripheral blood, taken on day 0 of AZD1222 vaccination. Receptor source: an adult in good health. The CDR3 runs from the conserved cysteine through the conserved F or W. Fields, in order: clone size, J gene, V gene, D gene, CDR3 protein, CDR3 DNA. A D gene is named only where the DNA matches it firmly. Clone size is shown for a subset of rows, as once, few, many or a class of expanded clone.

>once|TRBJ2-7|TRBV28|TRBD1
CASSLYTGAYEQYF
TGTGCCAGCAGTTTGTACACAGGGGCCTACGAGCAGTACTTC
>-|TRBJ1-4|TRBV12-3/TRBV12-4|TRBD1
CASSRDRGEKLFF
TGTGCCAGCAGTCGAGACAGGGGTGAAAAACTGTTTTTT
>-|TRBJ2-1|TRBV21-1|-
CASSRMAGVNNEQFF
TGTGCCAGCAGCCGAATGGCGGGAGTCAACAATGAGCAGTTCTTC
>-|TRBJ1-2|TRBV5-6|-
CASSKNRVGGYTF
TGTGCCAGCAGCAAGAACAGGGTTGGGGGCTACACCTTC
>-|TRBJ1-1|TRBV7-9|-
CASSFDPNTEAFF
TGTGCCAGCAGCTTCGATCCGAACACTGAAGCTTTCTTT
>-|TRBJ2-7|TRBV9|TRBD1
CASSLSGGPNSYEQYF
TGTGCCAGCAGCTTGTCAGGGGGCCCTAATTCCTACGAGCAGTACTTC
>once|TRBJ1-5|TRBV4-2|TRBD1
CASSQAGTGSNQPQHF
TGTGCCAGCAGCCAAGCCGGGACAGGGAGCAATCAGCCCCAGCATTTT
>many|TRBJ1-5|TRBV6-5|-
CASTLDGGGNQPQHF
TGTGCCAGCACCTTAGACGGGGGGGGCAATCAGCCCCAGCATTTT
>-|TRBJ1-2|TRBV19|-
CASISGGRGREGYGYTF
TGTGCCAGTATCTCCGGTGGCAGGGGCCGCGAGGGGTATGGCTACACCTTC
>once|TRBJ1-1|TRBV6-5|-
CASTGVLMNTEAFF
TGTGCCAGCACCGGGGTTCTCATGAACACTGAAGCTTTCTTT
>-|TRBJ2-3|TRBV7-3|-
CASSSPVLIGGASTDTQYF
TGTGCCAGCAGCTCTCCCGTGCTAATAGGAGGGGCCAGCACAGATACGCAGTATTTT
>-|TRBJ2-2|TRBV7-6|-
CASSLAGGTGELFF
TGTGCCAGCAGCTTAGCGGGTGGGACCGGGGAGCTGTTTTTT
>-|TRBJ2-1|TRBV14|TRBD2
CASSLRLAGVNEQFF
TGTGCCAGCAGCCTCCGACTAGCGGGAGTCAATGAGCAGTTCTTC
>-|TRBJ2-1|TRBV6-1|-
CASSEISLFNNEQFF
TGTGCCAGCAGTGAGATTAGTCTTTTTAACAATGAGCAGTTCTTC
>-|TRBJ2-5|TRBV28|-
CASTQGGEETQYF
TGTGCCAGCACCCAGGGGGGGGAAGAGACCCAGTACTTC
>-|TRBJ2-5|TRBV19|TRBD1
CASSRDSGETQYF
TGTGCCAGTAGTAGGGACAGCGGCGAGACCCAGTACTTC
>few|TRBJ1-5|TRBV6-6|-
CASRGTGTLTQPQHF
TGTGCCAGCAGGGGGACCGGGACATTGACTCAGCCCCAGCATTTT
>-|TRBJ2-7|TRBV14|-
CASSQSLGTFLAEQYF
TGTGCCAGCAGCCAAAGTCTGGGAACCTTCCTGGCCGAGCAGTACTTC
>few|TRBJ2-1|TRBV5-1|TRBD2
CASSPAGAAYNEQFF
TGCGCCAGCAGCCCAGCGGGGGCGGCATACAATGAGCAGTTCTTC
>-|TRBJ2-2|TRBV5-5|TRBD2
CASSSHGTSGSRTGELFF
TGTGCCAGCAGCTCCCACGGGACTAGCGGGAGTAGGACCGGGGAGCTGTTTTTT
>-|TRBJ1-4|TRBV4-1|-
CASSQDNARLFF
TGCGCCAGCAGCCAAGATAATGCGCGGCTGTTTTTT
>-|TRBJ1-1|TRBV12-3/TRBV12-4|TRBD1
CASKLDRDTEAFF
TGTGCCAGCAAACTAGACAGGGACACTGAAGCTTTCTTT
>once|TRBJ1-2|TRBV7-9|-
CASSLSKGGYTF
TGTGCCAGCAGCTTATCAAAGGGTGGCTACACCTTC
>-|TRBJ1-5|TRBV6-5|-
CASRTGPGNQPQHF
TGTGCCAGCAGAACAGGGCCTGGCAATCAGCCCCAGCATTTT
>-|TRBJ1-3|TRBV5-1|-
CASSLGGGVSGGNTIYF
TGCGCCAGCAGCTTGGGAGGGGGTGTGAGCGGCGGAAACACCATATATTTT
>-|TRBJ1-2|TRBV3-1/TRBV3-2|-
CASSQGVIYGYTF
TGTGCCAGCAGCCAAGGGGTAATCTATGGCTACACCTTC
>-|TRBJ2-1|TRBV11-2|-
CASGKSTYNEQFF
TGTGCCAGTGGGAAAAGCACCTACAATGAGCAGTTCTTC
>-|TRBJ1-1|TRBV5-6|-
CASSARARVRAFF
TGTGCCAGCAGCGCCCGAGCGAGGGTAAGAGCTTTCTTT
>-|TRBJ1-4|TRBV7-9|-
CASSPWGASEKLFF
TGTGCCAGCAGCCCCTGGGGCGCGTCTGAAAAACTGTTTTTT
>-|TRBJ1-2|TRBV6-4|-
CASSSSSFGGYTF
TGTGCCAGCAGTTCCTCGTCCTTTGGGGGCTACACCTTC
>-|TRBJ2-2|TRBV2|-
CASSEVRGSQTGELFF
TGTGCCAGCAGTGAAGTACGGGGTAGTCAGACCGGGGAGCTGTTTTTT
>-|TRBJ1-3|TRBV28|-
CASKQQLKNTIYF
TGTGCCAGCAAACAGCAGTTGAAAAACACCATATATTTT
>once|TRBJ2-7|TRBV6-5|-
CATRPLGGQDEQYF
TGTGCCACCAGACCCTTGGGGGGCCAGGACGAGCAGTACTTC
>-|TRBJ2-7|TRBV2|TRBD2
CASRSLSGGEQYF
TGTGCCAGCAGATCTCTGAGCGGGGGAGAGCAGTACTTC
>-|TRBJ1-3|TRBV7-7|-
CASSLGGAFSGNTIYF
TGTGCCAGCAGCTTAGGAGGGGCTTTCTCTGGAAACACCATATATTTT
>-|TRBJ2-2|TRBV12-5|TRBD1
CASGSWGQGWDTGELFF
TGTGCTAGTGGTTCCTGGGGACAGGGATGGGACACCGGGGAGCTGTTTTTT
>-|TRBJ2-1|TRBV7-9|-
CASSLGLGVPNNEQFF
TGTGCCAGCAGCTTAGGGTTAGGTGTCCCAAACAATGAGCAGTTCTTC
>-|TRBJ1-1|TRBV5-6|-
CASRLKGNTELRAFF
TGTGCCAGCAGGTTAAAAGGGAACACTGAATTGCGAGCTTTCTTT
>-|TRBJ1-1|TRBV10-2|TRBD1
CASSEPGQGNTEAFF
TGCGCCAGCAGTGAGCCGGGACAGGGGAACACTGAAGCTTTCTTT
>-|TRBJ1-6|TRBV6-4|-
CASGAISETSPLHF
TGTGCCAGCGGAGCGATCTCGGAGACTTCACCCCTCCACTTT
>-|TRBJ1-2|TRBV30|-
CAWSVFIGQHYGYTF
TGTGCCTGGAGTGTATTTATCGGACAGCACTATGGCTACACCTTC
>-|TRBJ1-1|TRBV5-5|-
CASSFQGGLPEAFF
TGTGCCAGCAGCTTCCAAGGGGGTCTCCCTGAAGCTTTCTTT
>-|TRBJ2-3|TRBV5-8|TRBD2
CASGPGLASTDTQYF
TGTGCCAGCGGCCCGGGACTAGCTAGCACAGATACGCAGTATTTT
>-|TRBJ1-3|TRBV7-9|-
CASSQTGKAGNTIYF
TGTGCCAGCAGCCAGACGGGGAAGGCTGGAAACACCATATATTTT
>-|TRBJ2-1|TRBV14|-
CASSQDRMRNEQFF
TGTGCCAGCAGCCAAGATAGAATGCGGAATGAGCAGTTCTTC
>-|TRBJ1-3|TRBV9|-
CASSEGPYSGNTIYF
TGTGCCAGCAGCGAGGGCCCGTACTCTGGAAACACCATATATTTT
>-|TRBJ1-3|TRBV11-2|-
CASSPIEENTIYF
TGTGCCAGCAGCCCTATCGAGGAAAACACCATATATTTT
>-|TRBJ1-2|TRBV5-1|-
CASSPGIGDYGYTF
TGCGCCAGCAGCCCGGGGATCGGGGACTATGGCTACACCTTC
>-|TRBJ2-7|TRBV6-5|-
CASRILGGGPEQYF
TGTGCCAGCAGGATACTAGGAGGAGGCCCCGAGCAGTACTTC
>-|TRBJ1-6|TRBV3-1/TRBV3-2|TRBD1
CASSQDRRGGQSFYNSPLHF
TGTGCCAGCAGCCAAGATCGGCGGGGGGGACAGTCCTTCTATAATTCACCCCTCCACTTT
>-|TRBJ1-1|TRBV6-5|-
CASLPGPSNTEAFF
TGTGCCAGCTTGCCGGGACCGTCGAACACTGAAGCTTTCTTT
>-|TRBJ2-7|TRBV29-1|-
CSVEDSGLPYEQYF
TGCAGCGTTGAAGATTCGGGCCTACCCTACGAGCAGTACTTC
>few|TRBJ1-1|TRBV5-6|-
CASSSPALNTEAFF
TGTGCCAGCAGCAGCCCAGCATTGAACACTGAAGCTTTCTTT